The 4 T cell receptor beta chains presented below share a single source sample, sequenced in a study of siplizumab effects on memory and regulatory T cells. Assay: immunoSEQ multiplex PCR; the TCRdb copy retains only in-frame clones and omits some. The sample contains more than 95,000 clones, around 94% of which appear only once. The specimen sequenced was non-Treg CD4+ T cells sorted from blood. The receptors shown here come from a human donor in good health.

The chain is built from TRBV12-5 and TRBJ1-5; D perhaps matches TRBD1 (5 bases). The CDR3 has 14 residues. V lost 6 bases and J lost 2, with 11 bases in between. CDR1 LGHNT and CDR2 FRNRAP come from the germline V gene. CDR3 residues: CASGMTAGNQPQHF. The CDR3 nucleotides read TGTGCTAGTGGCATGACAGCGGGCAATCAGCCCCAGCATTTT.

This chain joins TRBV6-5 and TRBJ1-1, with 8 positions matching TRBD1. Trimming removed 6 bases from V and 5 bases from J; junction bases left unmatched: 8. The CDR3 runs 14 residues. CDR1 and CDR2 (germline): MNHEY, SVGAGI. The CDR3 DNA reads TGTGCCAGCAGGGAGACAGGGGTTCGGACTGAAGCTTTCTTT. It encodes CASRETGVRTEAFF.

This sequence joins TRBV10-3 and TRBJ1-2; D is uncertain. Trimming shortened V by 5 bases and J by 0 bases, and 13 bases separated the two germline ends. Per germline, CDR1 ENHRY and CDR2 SYGVKD. This CDR3 is built from 15 residues. In nucleotides, the CDR3 is TGTGCCATCAGTCCGGCAGCTAGGTCTAACTATGGCTACACCTTC. It encodes CAISPAARSNYGYTF.

This rearrangement joins TRBV7-2 to TRBJ1-5; D ambiguous. Trimming left V 5 bases short and J 0 bases short, with 11 bases between. The CDR3 length is 15 residues. CDR1 SGHTA and CDR2 FQGNSA come from the germline V gene. CDR3 residues: CASSPDGLSNQPQHF. Written as DNA, the CDR3 is TGTGCCAGCAGCCCAGATGGACTTAGCAATCAGCCCCAGCATTTT.